These 19 T cell receptor beta chains came from one sample sequenced in a study of breast tumors, draining lymph nodes, adjacent tissues. Each CDR3 protein is one row after TCRdb ran MiXCR on the multiplex PCR reads. This table holds 160,000 or so distinct CDR3 sequences, roughly 35% found once. The lymph nodes were axillary draining lymph nodes from breast cancer patients. Sequenced material: axillary lymph node tissue. The receptors originated from a female donor with breast cancer. Some clones in this sample may be carry-over from other donors' samples.

This clonotype has ten or more counts. V is TRBV27 and J is TRBJ2-3, with TRBD2 matching 8 bases. Germline values: CDR1 MNHEY, CDR2 SMNVEV (reference sequence). The ends lost 4 bases at V and 2 bases at J; junction bases unmatched: 8. This CDR3 region has 16 residues. The CDR3 sequence: CASSSLNSGTTDTQYF. In nucleotides, the CDR3 is TGTGCCAGCAGTTCCCTAAATAGCGGGACCACAGATACGCAGTATTTT.

As to this clonotype: One base away lies a much larger clone, so this may be a sequencing read error. The V gene is TRBV6-1, the J gene TRBJ1-5; possible D gene TRBD1, 6 bases. V was trimmed by 5 bases and J by 3 bases, leaving 14 bases between them. CDR3 length: 15 residues. Germline-derived CDR1 and CDR2 are MNHNS and SASEGT. CDR3 loop: CASSHSRGNNQPQHF. The CDR3 DNA reads TGTGCCAGCAGTCACTCGAGGGGGAACAATCAGCCCCAGCATTTT.

This clonotype has ten or more counts. The chain joins TRBV11-1 to TRBJ2-5; 9 nucleotides agree with TRBD2. The CDR3 extends over 16 amino acids. Trimming cost V 5 bases and J 7 bases; bases outside gene matches: 14. Germline V gives CDR1 SGHAT, CDR2 FQDESV (reference sequence). The CDR3 reads CASSLYPGPAGGTQYF. The CDR3 DNA is TGTGCCAGCAGCCTCTACCCGGGACCAGCGGGGGGGACCCAGTACTTC. Using reference TRBV11-1 and TRBJ2-5 for the parts outside the CDR3, the full variable domain is EAEVAQSPRYKITEKSQAVAFWCDPISGHATLYWYRQILGQGPELLVQFQDESVVDDSQLPKDRFSAERLKGVDSTLKIQPAELGDSAMYLCASSLYPGPAGGTQYFGPGTRLLVL.

The gene calls are TRBV20-1 and TRBJ1-2; tentatively, D is TRBD1 (5 bases). CDR1 DFQATT and CDR2 SNEGSKA come from the germline V gene (reference sequence). The CDR3 spans 13 residues. V was trimmed by 8 bases and J by 4 bases, leaving 17 bases between them. The CDR3: CSLSEGFTYGYTF. In DNA form, the CDR3 reads TGCAGTTTATCGGAGGGGTTTACCTATGGCTACACCTTC.

The chain combines TRBV24-1 with TRBJ2-2; 8 bases agree with TRBD1. The V gene end was trimmed by 7 bases and the J gene end by 1 base; junction bases not matched to a gene: 4. The CDR3 has 15 residues. Germline lookup yields CDR1 KGHDR and CDR2 SFDVKD. CDR3 protein: CATRKTGENTGELFF. The CDR3 region has the DNA TGTGCCACCAGGAAGACAGGGGAGAACACCGGGGAGCTGTTTTTT.

CDR3 sequence (DNA): TGTGCCAGCCAACCTTCTCGGACTCCAACCGGGGCCGGTGAGACCCAGTACTTC. Encoded protein: CASQPSRTPTGAGETQYF. This chain uses TRBV7-2 with TRBJ2-5; D may match TRBD1 or TRBD2 (5 bases each). The CDR3 sequence is 18 residues long. Trimming removed 8 bases from V and 5 bases from J, with 30 bases in between. Germline CDR1 is SGHTA and CDR2 is FQGNSA.

This clonotype was found many times. The chain carries TRBV5-1 and TRBJ1-2, with 9 bases identical to TRBD1. CDR3 length equals 17 residues. The ends lost 4 bases at V and 3 bases at J; junction bases unmatched: 13. CDR1 and CDR2 (germline): SGHRS, YFSETQ. CDR3 in amino acids: CASSRTGTGSIDYGYTF. CDR3 bases: TGCGCCAGCAGCCGGACCGGGACAGGGAGTATCGACTATGGCTACACCTTC.

This clonotype was detected many times. The chain has TRBV11-2 and TRBJ2-7; the D gene could be TRBD1 or TRBD2 (6 bases each). V lost 3 bases, J lost 0 bases, and 12 bases lay in between. The CDR3 has 15 residues. Germline V lookup: CDR1 SGHAT, CDR2 FQNNGV. This CDR3 is CASSFYRGPSYEQYF. The CDR3 coding sequence is TGTGCCAGCAGCTTTTATCGGGGGCCCTCCTACGAGCAGTACTTC.

This clonotype has a handful of counts. One base away lies a much larger clone, so this may be a sequencing read error. This sequence joins TRBV6-5 and TRBJ1-5; D possibly corresponds to TRBD1 (6 bases). V was trimmed by 5 bases and J by 5 bases, leaving 10 bases between them. CDR3 length: 13 amino acids. Looked up from germline, CDR1 is MNHEY and CDR2 is SVGAGI. This chain's CDR3 is CASSPDRYQPQHF. The CDR3 DNA reads TGTGCCAGCAGTCCGGACAGATATCAGCCCCAGCATTTT.

This clonotype came up many times. The chain joins TRBV5-4 to TRBJ2-3, with a weak D call TRBD1 (5 bases). The V end was cut by 6 bases, the J end by 0 bases, with 14 bases between. The CDR3 is 15 amino acids. Germline assignment: CDR1 SGHNT and CDR2 YYREEE (reference sequence). CDR3 coding DNA: TGTGCCAGCACTCCGTGGGGCAGAAGCACAGATACGCAGTATTTT. Residues: CASTPWGRSTDTQYF. Complete variable domain (other parts from reference TRBV5-4 and TRBJ2-3): ETGVTQSPTHLIKTRGQQVTLRCSSQSGHNTVSWYQQALGQGPQFIFQYYREEENGRGNFPPRFSGLQFPNYSSELNVNALELDDSALYLCASTPWGRSTDTQYFGPGTRLTVL.

The V call is TRBV20-1, the J call TRBJ2-4; D is possibly TRBD2 (5 bases). This CDR3 comprises 16 residues. V was cut by 0 bases and J by 2 bases, with 14 bases left in between. Looked up from germline, CDR1 is DFQATT and CDR2 is SNEGSKA (reference sequence). CDR3: CSARDLYGGPKNIQYF. CDR3 in DNA: TGCAGTGCTAGAGATTTATATGGCGGGCCCAAAAACATTCAGTACTTC.

This clonotype has ten or more counts. The chain has TRBV19 and TRBJ1-3, with 7 bases that match TRBD1. Germline CDR1 LNHDA, CDR2 SQIVND (reference sequence). J lost 1 base, V lost 1 base, and 7 bases had no gene match. The CDR3 totals 17 residues. CDR3: CASSIGATGSSGNTIYF. The CDR3 DNA reads TGTGCCAGTAGTATAGGGGCGACAGGGTCGTCTGGAAACACCATATATTTT.

Concerning this clonotype: This clone may be a read error of a much larger clone one base away. V usage is TRBV12-3 or TRBV12-4 and J usage is TRBJ2-7; tentatively, D is TRBD2 (6 bases). CDR3 size: 12 residues. The ends were cut back, 11 bases at V and 3 bases at J, with 14 bases in the middle. The CDR3 DNA sequence: TGTGCCTCTCAGAGCGGGCACTACGAGCAGTACTTC. Amino acid sequence: CASQSGHYEQYF.

A note on this clonotype: A much more abundant neighbour one base away suggests this may be a read error. The gene calls are TRBV28 and TRBJ1-3; TRBD1 might be the D (5 bases). Germline assignment: CDR1 MDHEN and CDR2 SYDVKM. The CDR3 runs 12 residues. The chain's CDR3 is CASSFRGSTIYF. The CDR3 coding sequence is TGTGCCAGCAGTTTTAGGGGAAGCACCATATATTTT. The full variable domain, rest sourced from reference TRBV28 and TRBJ1-3, is DVKVTQSSRYLVKRTGEKVFLECVQDMDHENMFWYRQDPGLGLRLIYFSYDVKMKEKGDIPEGYSVSREKKERFSLILESASTNQTSMYLCASSFRGSTIYFGEGSWLTVV.

For this clonotype: Possible read error: a much larger clone is one base away. V usage is TRBV28 and J usage is TRBJ1-6, with 10 bases lining up with TRBD1. Germline V CDR1 and CDR2: MDHEN, SYDVKM. This CDR3 region has 14 residues. The CDR3 nucleotides read TGTGCCAGCAGACGAACGACAGGGGGCTCACCCCCCCACTTT. Translating gives CASRRTTGGSPPHF. The full variable domain, with the rest looked up from reference TRBV28 and TRBJ1-6, is DVKVTQSSRYLVKRTGEKVFLECVQDMDHENMFWYRQDPGLGLRLIYFSYDVKMKEKGDIPEGYSVSREKKERFSLILESASTNQTSMYLCASRRTTGGSPPHFGNGTRLTVT.

Worth noting for this clonotype: This may arise from a read error, as a much more abundant clone is one base away. This rearrangement joins TRBV28 to TRBJ1-6; D is ambiguous. Trimming stripped 7 bases from V and 0 bases from J, with 10 bases between. The CDR3 is 15 residues long. Germline values: CDR1 MDHEN, CDR2 SYDVKM. The chain's CDR3 is CASNFRSSYNSPLHF. DNA of the CDR3: TGTGCCAGCAATTTCAGGAGCTCCTATAATTCACCCCTCCACTTT.

Concerning this clonotype itself: This may come from a read error, since a much larger clone is one base off. V usage is TRBV6-6 and J usage is TRBJ2-1; no clear D. The germline V gene has CDR1 MNHNY and CDR2 SVGAGI (reference sequence). The length of the CDR3 is 11 residues. The V end was cut by 10 bases, the J end by 4 bases, with 8 bases between. The CDR3 nucleotides read TGTGCCATCCAGCTGTACAATGAGCAGTTCTTC. Translated: CAIQLYNEQFF.

This clonotype was recorded only once. A much larger clonotype is one base distant, so this may be a read error. The chain is built from TRBV14 and TRBJ1-2; 9 bases align to TRBD1. The length of the CDR3 is 15 residues. The germline gives CDR1 SGHDN, CDR2 FVKESK. CDR3: CAGSSGQGRSYGSTF. CDR3 bases: TGTGCCGGCAGCTCAGGACAGGGGAGGAGCTATGGCTCCACCTTC. The full variable domain, completed using reference TRBV14 and TRBJ1-2, is EAGVTQFPSHSVIEKGQTVTLRCDPISGHDNLYWYRRVMGKEIKFLLHFVKESKQDESGMPNNRFLAERTGGTYSTLKVQPAELEDSGVYFCAGSSGQGRSYGSTFGSGTRLTVV.

Only a few counts were recorded for this clonotype. DNA of the CDR3: TGTGCCAGCAGCCCATCCCTTTCGTACACTGAAGCTTTCTTT. Protein product: CASSPSLSYTEAFF. The rearrangement uses TRBV7-9 and TRBJ1-1; no clear D. CDR1 is SEHNR, CDR2 FQNEAQ, per germline (reference sequence). The CDR3 spans 14 residues. The germline V and J ends were trimmed by 5 bases and 3 bases, with 13 bases remaining between them. The entire variable domain, with the rest obtained from reference TRBV7-9 and TRBJ1-1, is as follows: DTGVSQNPRHKITKRGQNVTFRCDPISEHNRLYWYRQTLGQGPEFLTYFQNEAQLEKSRLLSDRFSAERPKGSFSTLEIQRTEQGDSAMYLCASSPSLSYTEAFFGQGTRLTVV.